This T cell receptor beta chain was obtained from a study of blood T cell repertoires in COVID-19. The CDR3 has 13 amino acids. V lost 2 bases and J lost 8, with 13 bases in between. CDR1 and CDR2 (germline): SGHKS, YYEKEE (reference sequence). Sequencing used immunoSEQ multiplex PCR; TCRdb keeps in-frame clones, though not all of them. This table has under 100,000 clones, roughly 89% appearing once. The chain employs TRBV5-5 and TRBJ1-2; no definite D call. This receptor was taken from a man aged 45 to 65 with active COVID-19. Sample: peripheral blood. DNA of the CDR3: TGTGCCAGCAGCTTAGTATCAAGAGCCGGCTACACCTTC. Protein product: CASSLVSRAGYTF.